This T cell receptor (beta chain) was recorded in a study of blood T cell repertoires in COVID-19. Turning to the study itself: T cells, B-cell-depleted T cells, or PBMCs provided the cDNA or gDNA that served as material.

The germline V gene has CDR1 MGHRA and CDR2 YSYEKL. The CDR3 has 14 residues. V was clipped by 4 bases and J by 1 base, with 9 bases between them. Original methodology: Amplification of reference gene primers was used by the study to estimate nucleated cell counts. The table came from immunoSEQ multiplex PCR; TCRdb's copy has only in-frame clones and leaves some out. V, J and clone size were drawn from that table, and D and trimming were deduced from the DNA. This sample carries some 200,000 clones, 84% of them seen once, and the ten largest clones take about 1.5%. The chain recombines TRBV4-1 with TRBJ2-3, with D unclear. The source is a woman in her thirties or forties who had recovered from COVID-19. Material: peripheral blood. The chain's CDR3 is CASSLDFRTDTQYF. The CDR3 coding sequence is TGCGCCAGCAGCCTTGACTTCCGCACAGATACGCAGTATTTT.